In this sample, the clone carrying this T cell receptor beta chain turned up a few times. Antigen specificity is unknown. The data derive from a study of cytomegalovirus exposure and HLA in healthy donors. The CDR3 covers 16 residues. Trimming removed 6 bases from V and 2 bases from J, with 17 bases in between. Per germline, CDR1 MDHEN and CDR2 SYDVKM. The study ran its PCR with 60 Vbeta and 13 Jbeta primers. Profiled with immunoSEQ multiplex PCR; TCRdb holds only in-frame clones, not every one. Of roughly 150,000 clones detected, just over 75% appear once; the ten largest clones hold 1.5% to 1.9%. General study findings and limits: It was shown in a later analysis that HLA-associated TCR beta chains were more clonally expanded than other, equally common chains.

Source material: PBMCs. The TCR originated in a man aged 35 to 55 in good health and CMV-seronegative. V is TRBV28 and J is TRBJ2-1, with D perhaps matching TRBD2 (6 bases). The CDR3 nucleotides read TGTGCCAGCAGGAGCCCGCTAGCGAGGGCCTACAATGAGCAGTTCTTC. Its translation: CASRSPLARAYNEQFF.